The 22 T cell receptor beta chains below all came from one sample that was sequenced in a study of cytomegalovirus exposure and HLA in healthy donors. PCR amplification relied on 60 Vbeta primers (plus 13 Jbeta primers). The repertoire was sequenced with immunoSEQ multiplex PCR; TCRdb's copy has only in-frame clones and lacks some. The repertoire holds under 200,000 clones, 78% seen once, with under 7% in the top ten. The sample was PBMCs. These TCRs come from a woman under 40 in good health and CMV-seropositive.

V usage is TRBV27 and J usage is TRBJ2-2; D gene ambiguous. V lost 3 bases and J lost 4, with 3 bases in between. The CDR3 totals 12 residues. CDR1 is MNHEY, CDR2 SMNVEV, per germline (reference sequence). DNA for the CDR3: TGTGCCAGCAGTTTCCTCACCGGGGAGCTGTTTTTT. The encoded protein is CASSFLTGELFF.

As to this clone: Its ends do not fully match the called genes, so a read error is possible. The CDR3 loop is CASSLVPKYEQYF. The CDR3 bases are TGTGCCAGCAGTTTAGTCCCGAAGTACGAGCAATACTTC. V and J are TRBV27 and TRBJ2-7; the D is unclear. The CDR3 runs to 13 residues. Looked up from germline, CDR1 is MNHEY and CDR2 is SMNVEV (reference sequence).

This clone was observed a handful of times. This chain's CDR3 is CASSTGQIGNTIYF. The CDR3 bases are TGCGCCAGCAGCACGGGACAAATCGGAAACACCATATATTTT. The V call is TRBV5-1, the J call TRBJ1-3; perhaps TRBD1 as D (6 bases). Germline CDR1 and CDR2: SGHRS and YFSETQ. This CDR3 contains 14 residues. Trimming removed 4 bases from V and 4 bases from J, with 12 bases in between. The full variable domain, in which reference TRBV5-1 and TRBJ1-3 provide the parts outside the CDR3, is KAGVTQTPRYLIKTRGQQVTLSCSPISGHRSVSWYQQTPGQGLQFLFEYFSETQRNKGNFPGRFSGRQFSNSRSEMNVSTLELGDSALYLCASSTGQIGNTIYFGEGSWLTVV.

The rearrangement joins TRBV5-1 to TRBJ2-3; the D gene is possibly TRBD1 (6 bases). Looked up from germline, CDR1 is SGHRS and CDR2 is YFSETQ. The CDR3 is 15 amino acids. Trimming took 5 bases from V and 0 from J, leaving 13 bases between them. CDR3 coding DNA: TGCGCCAGCAGAATGACAGGAGCTAGCACAGATACGCAGTATTTT. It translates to CASRMTGASTDTQYF.

CDR3 sequence: CASSLWSTEAFF. The CDR3 DNA reads as TGTGCCAGCAGTTTATGGAGCACTGAAGCTTTCTTT. The rearrangement links TRBV28 to TRBJ1-1; D not resolved. Germline values: CDR1 MDHEN, CDR2 SYDVKM. Trimming cost V 0 bases and J 4 bases, with 3 bases left between them. This CDR3 is built from 12 residues.

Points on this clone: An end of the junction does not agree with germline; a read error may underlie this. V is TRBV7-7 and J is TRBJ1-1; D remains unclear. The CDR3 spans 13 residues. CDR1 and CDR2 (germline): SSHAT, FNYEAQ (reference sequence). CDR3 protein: CASSLGLTLEAFF. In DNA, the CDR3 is TGTGCTAGCAGCTTAGGGCTGACACTCGAAGCTTTCTTT.

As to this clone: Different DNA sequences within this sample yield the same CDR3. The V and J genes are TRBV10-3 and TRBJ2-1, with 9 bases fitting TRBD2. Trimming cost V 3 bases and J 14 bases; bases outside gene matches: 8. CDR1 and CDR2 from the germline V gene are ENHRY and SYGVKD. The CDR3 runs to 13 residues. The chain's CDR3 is CAISEGLAGVEFF. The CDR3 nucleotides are TGTGCCATCAGTGAAGGTTTAGCGGGGGTCGAGTTCTTC.

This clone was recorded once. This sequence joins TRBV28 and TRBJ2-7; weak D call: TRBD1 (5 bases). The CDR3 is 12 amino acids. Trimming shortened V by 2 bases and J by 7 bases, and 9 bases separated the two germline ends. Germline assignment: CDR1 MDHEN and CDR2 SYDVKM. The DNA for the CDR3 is TGTGCCAGCAGTTTACTCCAGGGAGAGCAGTACTTC. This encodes CASSLLQGEQYF.

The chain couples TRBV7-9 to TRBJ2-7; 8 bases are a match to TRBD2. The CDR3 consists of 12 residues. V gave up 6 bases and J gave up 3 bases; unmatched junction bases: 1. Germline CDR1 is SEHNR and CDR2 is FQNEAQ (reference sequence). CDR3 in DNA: TGTGCCAGCAGTACTAGCGGCTACGAGCAGTACTTC. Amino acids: CASSTSGYEQYF. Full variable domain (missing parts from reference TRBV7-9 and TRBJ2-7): DTGVSQNPRHKITKRGQNVTFRCDPISEHNRLYWYRQTLGQGPEFLTYFQNEAQLEKSRLLSDRFSAERPKGSFSTLEIQRTEQGDSAMYLCASSTSGYEQYFGPGTRLTVT.

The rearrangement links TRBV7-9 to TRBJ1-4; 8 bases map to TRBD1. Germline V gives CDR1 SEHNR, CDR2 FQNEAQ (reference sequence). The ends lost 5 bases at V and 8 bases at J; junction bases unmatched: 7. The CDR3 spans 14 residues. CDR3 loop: CASSPGQGDEKLFF. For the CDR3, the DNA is TGTGCCAGCAGCCCAGGACAGGGAGACGAAAAACTGTTTTTT. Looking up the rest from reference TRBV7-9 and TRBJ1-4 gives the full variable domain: DTGVSQNPRHKITKRGQNVTFRCDPISEHNRLYWYRQTLGQGPEFLTYFQNEAQLEKSRLLSDRFSAERPKGSFSTLEIQRTEQGDSAMYLCASSPGQGDEKLFFGSGTQLSVL.

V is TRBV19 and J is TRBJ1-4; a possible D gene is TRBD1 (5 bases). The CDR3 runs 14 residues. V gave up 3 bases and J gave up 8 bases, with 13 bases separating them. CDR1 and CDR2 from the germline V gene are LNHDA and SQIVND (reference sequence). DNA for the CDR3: TGTGCCAGTAGTATCAGGCAGGGTCAGGAAAAACTGTTTTTT. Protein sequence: CASSIRQGQEKLFF.

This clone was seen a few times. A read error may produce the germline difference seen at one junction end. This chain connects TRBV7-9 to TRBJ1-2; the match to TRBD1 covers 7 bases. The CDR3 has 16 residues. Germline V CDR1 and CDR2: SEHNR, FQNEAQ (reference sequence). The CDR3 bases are TGTTCCAGCAGCCCTATCAAGGGACAGTCTAACTATGGCTACACCTTC. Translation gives CSSSPIKGQSNYGYTF.

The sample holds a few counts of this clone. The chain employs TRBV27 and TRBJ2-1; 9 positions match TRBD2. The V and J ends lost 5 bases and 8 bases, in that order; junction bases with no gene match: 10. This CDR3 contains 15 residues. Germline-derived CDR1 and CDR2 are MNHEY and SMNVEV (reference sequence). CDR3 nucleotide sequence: TGTGCCAGCAGTCCGGCGGGAGGGGAAGTCTATGAGCAGTTCTTC. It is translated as CASSPAGGEVYEQFF.

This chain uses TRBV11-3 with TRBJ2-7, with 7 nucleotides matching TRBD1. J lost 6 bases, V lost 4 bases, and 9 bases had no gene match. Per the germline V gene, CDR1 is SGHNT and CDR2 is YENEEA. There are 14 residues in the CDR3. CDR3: CASSSRTGMGEQYF. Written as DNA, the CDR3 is TGTGCCAGCAGCTCCCGGACAGGTATGGGCGAGCAGTACTTC. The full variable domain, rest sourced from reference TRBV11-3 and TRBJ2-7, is EAGVVQSPRYKIIEKKQPVAFWCNPISGHNTLYWYLQNLGQGPELLIRYENEEAVDDSQLPKDRFSAERLKGVDSTLKIQPAELGDSAVYLCASSSRTGMGEQYFGPGTRLTVT.

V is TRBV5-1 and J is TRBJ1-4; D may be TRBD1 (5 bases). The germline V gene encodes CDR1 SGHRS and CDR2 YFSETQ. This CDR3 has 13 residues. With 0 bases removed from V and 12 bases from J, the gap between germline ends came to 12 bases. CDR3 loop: CASSLEWAGELFF. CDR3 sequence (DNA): TGCGCCAGCAGCTTGGAATGGGCGGGGGAACTGTTTTTT.

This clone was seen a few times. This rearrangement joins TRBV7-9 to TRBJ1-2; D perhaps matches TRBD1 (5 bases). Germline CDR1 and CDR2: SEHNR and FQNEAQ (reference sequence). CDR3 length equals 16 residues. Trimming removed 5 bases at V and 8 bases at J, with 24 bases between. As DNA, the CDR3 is TGTGCCAGCAGCGATACAACGGGGGACCAGGTTTGCGGCTACACCTTC. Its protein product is CASSDTTGDQVCGYTF.

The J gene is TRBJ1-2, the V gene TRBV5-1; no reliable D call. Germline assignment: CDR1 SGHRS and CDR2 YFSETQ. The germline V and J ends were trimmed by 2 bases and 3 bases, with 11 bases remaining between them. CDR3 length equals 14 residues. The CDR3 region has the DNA TGCGCCAGCAGCTTCAATGAGGGCCACTATGGCTACACCTTC. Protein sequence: CASSFNEGHYGYTF.

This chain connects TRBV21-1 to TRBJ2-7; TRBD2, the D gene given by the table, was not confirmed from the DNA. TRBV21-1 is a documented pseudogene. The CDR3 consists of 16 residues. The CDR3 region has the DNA TGTGCCAACCCTAGCGGGAGGAAGAACGGGACCTACGAGCAGTACTTC. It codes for CANPSGRKNGTYEQYF.

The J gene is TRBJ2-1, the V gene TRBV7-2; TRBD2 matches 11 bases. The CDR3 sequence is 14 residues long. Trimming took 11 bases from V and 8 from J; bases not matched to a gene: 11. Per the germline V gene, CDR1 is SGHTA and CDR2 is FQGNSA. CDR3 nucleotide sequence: TGTGCCGACAGTACTAGCGGGGGTGGGTATGAGCAGTTCTTC. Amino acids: CADSTSGGGYEQFF.

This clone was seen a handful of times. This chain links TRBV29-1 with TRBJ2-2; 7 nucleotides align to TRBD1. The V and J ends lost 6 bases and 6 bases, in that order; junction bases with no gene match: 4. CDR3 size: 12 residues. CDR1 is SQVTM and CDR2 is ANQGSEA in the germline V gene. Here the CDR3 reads CSVTGTAGELFF. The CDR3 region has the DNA TGCAGCGTGACAGGGACAGCCGGGGAGCTGTTTTTT.

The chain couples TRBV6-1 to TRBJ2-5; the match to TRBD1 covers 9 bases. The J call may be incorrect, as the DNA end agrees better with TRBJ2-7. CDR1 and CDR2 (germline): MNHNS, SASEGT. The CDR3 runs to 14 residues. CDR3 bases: TGTGCCAGCAGTGATCGGACAGGGGCTTACGAGCAGTACTTC. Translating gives CASSDRTGAYEQYF.

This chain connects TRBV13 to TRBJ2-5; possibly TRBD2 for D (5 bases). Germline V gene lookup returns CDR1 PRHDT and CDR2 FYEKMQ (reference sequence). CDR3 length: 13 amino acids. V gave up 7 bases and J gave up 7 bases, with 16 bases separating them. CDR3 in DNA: TGTGCCAGCACCCCCCTAGGGAGAGGGACCCAGTACTTC. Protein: CASTPLGRGTQYF.